This TCR beta chain was captured by sequencing in a study of blood T cell repertoires in COVID-19. About the study: Sites across the United States, Italy and Spain contributed samples from acute and convalescent COVID-19.

The CDR3 covers 14 residues. V gave up 1 base and J gave up 5 bases, with 9 bases separating them. From germline, CDR1 is MGHDK and CDR2 SYGVNS. In the source study's methods: The assay estimated nucleated cells by amplifying reference gene primers. Method: immunoSEQ multiplex PCR; TCRdb's copy keeps in-frame clones and lacks some. V and J calls plus clone size are reproduced from that table; the DNA served to infer D and trimming. The repertoire holds 200,000 or so clones, with approximately 80% as singletons. The rearrangement uses TRBV25-1 and TRBJ2-1; a weak D match, TRBD2 (6 bases). The receptor was derived from a human donor in a cohort sampled during active COVID-19. The source material was peripheral blood. The CDR3 reads CASSEWRGNNEQFF. CDR3 bases: TGTGCCAGCAGTGAATGGCGGGGAAACAATGAGCAGTTCTTC.